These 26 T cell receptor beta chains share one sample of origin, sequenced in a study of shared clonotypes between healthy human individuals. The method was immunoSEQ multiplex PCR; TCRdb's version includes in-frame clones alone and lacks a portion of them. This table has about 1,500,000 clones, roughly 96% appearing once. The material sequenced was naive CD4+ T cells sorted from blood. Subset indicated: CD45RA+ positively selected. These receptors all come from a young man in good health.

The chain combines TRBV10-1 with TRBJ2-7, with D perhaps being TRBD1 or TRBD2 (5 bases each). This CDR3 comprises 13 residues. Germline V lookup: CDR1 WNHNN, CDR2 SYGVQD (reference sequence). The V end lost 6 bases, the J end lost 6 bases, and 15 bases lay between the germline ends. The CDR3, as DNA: TGCGCCAGCAGCCGGGACCCGTCTTCCGAGCAGTACTTC. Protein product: CASSRDPSSEQYF.

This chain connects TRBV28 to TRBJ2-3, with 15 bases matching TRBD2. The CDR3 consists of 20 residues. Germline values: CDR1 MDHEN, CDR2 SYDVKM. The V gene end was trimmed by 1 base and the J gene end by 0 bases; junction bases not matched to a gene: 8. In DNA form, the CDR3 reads TGTGCCAGCAGTTTATTGCTCCTGGGACTAGCGGGAGGAAGCACAGATACGCAGTATTTT. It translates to CASSLLLLGLAGGSTDTQYF.

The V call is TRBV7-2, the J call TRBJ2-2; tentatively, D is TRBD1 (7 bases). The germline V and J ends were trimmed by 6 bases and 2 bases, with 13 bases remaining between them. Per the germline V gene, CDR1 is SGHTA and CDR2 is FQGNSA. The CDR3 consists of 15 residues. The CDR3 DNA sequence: TGTGCCAGCAGAAAACAGGGGACTAACACCGGGGAGCTGTTTTTT. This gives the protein CASRKQGTNTGELFF.

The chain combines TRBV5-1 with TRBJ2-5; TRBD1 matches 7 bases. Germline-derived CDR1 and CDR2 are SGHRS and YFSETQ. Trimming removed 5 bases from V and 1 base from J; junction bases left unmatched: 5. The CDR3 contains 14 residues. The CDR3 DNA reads TGCGCCAGCAGTGTGAGGGGGCCCCAAGAGACCCAGTACTTC. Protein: CASSVRGPQETQYF.

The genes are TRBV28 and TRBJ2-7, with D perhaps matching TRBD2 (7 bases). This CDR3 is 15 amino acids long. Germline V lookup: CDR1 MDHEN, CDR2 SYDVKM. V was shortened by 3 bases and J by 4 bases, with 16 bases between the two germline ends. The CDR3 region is CASSFRTGRDYEQYF. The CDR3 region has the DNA TGTGCCAGCAGTTTTAGAACAGGGAGGGATTACGAGCAGTACTTC.

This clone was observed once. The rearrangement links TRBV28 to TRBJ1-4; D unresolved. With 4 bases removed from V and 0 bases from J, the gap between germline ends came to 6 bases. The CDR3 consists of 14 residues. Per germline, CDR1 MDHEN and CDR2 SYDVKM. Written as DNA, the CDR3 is TGTGCCAGCAGTTCGCTTCCAACTAATGAAAAACTGTTTTTT. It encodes CASSSLPTNEKLFF.

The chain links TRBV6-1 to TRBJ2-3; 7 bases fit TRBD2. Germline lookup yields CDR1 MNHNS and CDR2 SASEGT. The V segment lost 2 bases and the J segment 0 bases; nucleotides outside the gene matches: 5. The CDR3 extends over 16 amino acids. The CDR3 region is CASSEFSGPSTDTQYF. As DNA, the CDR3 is TGTGCCAGCAGTGAATTTAGCGGGCCTAGCACAGATACGCAGTATTTT.

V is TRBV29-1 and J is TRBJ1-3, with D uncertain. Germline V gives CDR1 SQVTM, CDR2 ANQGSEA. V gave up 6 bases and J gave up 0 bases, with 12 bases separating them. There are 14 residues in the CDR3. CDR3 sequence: CSVSGRSSGNTIYF. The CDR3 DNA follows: TGCAGCGTGTCCGGACGGAGCTCTGGAAACACCATATATTTT.

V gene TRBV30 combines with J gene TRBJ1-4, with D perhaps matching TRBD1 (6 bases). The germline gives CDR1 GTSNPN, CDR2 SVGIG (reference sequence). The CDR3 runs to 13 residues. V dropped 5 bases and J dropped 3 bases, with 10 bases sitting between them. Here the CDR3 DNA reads TGTGCCTGGTGTACAGGGTCTAATGAAAAACTGTTTTTT. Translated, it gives CAWCTGSNEKLFF.

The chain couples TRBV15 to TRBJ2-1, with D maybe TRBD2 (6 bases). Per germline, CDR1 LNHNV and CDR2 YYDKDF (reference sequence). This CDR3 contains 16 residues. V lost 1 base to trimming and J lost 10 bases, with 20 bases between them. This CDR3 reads CATSRGLGAGAGEQFF. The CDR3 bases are TGTGCCACCAGCAGAGGTTTGGGAGCCGGGGCGGGGGAGCAGTTCTTC.

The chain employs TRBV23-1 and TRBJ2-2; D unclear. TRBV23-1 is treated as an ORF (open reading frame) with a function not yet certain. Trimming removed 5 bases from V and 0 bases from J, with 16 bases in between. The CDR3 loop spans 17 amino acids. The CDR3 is CASSDGRIRTNTGELFF. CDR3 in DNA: TGCGCCAGCAGTGATGGTCGGATACGTACGAACACCGGGGAGCTGTTTTTT.

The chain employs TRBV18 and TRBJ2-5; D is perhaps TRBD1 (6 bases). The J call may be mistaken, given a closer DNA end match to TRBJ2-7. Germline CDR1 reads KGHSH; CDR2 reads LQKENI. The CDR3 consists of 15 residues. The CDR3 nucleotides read TGTGCCAGCTCACCCCTACAAGGGGGAAGGTACGAGCAGTACTTC. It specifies CASSPLQGGRYEQYF.

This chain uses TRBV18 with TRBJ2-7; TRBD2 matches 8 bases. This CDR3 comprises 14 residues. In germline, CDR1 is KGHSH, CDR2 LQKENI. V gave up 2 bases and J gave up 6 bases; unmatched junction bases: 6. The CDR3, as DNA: TGTGCCAGCTCACCAAGTTCGGGGGGGCGCGAGCAGTACTTC. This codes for CASSPSSGGREQYF.

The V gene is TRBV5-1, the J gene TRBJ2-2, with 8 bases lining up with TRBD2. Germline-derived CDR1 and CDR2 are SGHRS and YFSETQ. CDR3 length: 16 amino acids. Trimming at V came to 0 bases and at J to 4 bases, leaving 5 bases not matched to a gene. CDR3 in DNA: TGCGCCAGCAGCTTGGGAGCGGGAGTACCCACCGGGGAGCTGTTTTTT. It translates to CASSLGAGVPTGELFF. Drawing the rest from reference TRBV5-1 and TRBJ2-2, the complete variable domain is KAGVTQTPRYLIKTRGQQVTLSCSPISGHRSVSWYQQTPGQGLQFLFEYFSETQRNKGNFPGRFSGRQFSNSRSEMNVSTLELGDSALYLCASSLGAGVPTGELFFGEGSRLTVL.

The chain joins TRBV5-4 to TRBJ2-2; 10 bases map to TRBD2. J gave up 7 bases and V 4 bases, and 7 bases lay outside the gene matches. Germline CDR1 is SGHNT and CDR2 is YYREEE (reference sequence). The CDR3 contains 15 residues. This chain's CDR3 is CASSKGLAVVGELFF. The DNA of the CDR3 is TGTGCCAGCAGCAAAGGACTAGCGGTCGTCGGGGAGCTGTTTTTT.

The CDR3 region has the DNA TGCGCCAGCAGTGAGCGGACAGCCGGGGAGCTGTTTTTT. Translated, it gives CASSERTAGELFF. This chain connects TRBV10-1 to TRBJ2-2; possible D gene TRBD1, 6 bases. V was trimmed by 2 bases and J by 6 bases, leaving 7 bases between them. The CDR3 is made up of 13 amino acids. The germline V gene encodes CDR1 WNHNN and CDR2 SYGVQD (reference sequence).

The CDR3 sequence is CASSFDRRYEQYF. As DNA, the CDR3 is TGTGCCAGTAGTTTTGACAGGCGCTACGAGCAGTACTTC. V gene TRBV19 combines with J gene TRBJ2-7; D possibly corresponds to TRBD1 (6 bases). This CDR3 is built from 13 residues. Germline V gives CDR1 LNHDA, CDR2 SQIVND (reference sequence). Between the trimmed V and J ends, which lost 5 bases and 3 bases, there was a span of 11 bases.

The CDR3 here is CASSLTGSFGEKLFF. CDR3 DNA sequence: TGTGCCAGCAGCTTAACGGGCTCTTTTGGGGAAAAACTGTTTTTT. The V call is TRBV7-3, the J call TRBJ1-4; D call uncertain. In germline, CDR1 is SGHTA, CDR2 FQGTGA. The CDR3 loop spans 15 amino acids. V dropped 0 bases and J dropped 8 bases, with 13 bases sitting between them.

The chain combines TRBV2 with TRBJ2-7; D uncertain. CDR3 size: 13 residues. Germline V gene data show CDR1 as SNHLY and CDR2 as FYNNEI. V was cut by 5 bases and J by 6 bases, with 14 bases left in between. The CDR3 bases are TGTGCCAGCAGTCTTGACCCGGGTCTCGAGCAGTACTTC. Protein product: CASSLDPGLEQYF.

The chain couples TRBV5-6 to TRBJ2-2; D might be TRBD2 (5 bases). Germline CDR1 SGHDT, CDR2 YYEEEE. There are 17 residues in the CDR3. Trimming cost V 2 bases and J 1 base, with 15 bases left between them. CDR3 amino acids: CASSFWTGILNTGELFF. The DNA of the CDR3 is TGTGCCAGCAGCTTCTGGACGGGAATCCTGAACACCGGGGAGCTGTTTTTT.

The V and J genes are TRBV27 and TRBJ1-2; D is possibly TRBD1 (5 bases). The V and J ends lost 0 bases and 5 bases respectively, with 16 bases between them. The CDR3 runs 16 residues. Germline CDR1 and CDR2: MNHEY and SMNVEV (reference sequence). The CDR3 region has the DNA TGTGCCAGCAGTTTATCCTATGGGACCGCGCGTTATGGCTACACCTTC. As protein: CASSLSYGTARYGYTF.

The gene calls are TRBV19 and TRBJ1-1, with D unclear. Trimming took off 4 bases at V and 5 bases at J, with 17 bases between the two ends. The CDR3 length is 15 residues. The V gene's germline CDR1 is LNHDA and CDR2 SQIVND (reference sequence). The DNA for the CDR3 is TGTGCCAGTAGTACCACGGGTCGTTCACGGACTGAAGCTTTCTTT. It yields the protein CASSTTGRSRTEAFF.

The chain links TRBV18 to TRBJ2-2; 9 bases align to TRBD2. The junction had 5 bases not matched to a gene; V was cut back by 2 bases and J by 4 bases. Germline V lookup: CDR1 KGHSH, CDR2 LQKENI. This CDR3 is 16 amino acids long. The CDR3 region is CASSPAGGPSTGELFF. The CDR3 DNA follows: TGTGCCAGCTCACCAGCGGGAGGGCCGTCCACCGGGGAGCTGTTTTTT. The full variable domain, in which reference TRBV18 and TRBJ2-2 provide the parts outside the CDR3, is NAGVMQNPRHLVRRRGQEARLRCSPMKGHSHVYWYRQLPEEGLKFMVYLQKENIIDESGMPKERFSAEFPKEGPSILRIQQVVRGDSAAYFCASSPAGGPSTGELFFGEGSRLTVL.

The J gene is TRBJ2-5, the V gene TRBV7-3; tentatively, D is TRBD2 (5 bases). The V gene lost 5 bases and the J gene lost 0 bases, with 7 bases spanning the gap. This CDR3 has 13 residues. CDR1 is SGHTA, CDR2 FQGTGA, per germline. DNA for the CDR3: TGTGCCAGCAGCATGACTAACCAAGAGACCCAGTACTTC. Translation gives CASSMTNQETQYF.

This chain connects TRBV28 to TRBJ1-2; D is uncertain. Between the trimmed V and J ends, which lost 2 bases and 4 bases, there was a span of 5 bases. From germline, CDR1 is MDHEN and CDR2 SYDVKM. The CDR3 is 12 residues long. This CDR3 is CASSLKSYGYTF. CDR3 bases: TGTGCCAGCAGTTTAAAATCCTATGGCTACACCTTC.

The CDR3 loop is CASNRGQTYEQYF. The CDR3 DNA reads TGTGCCAGCAACCGAGGGCAGACCTACGAGCAGTACTTC. The rearrangement uses TRBV5-6 and TRBJ2-7; D is possibly TRBD2 (5 bases). CDR1 SGHDT and CDR2 YYEEEE come from the germline V gene. The CDR3 contains 13 residues. V was shortened by 6 bases and J by 2 bases, with 12 bases between the two germline ends.